This paragraph reports one T cell receptor (beta chain). The PCR ran on 60 Vbeta and 13 Jbeta primers. TCRdb's copy holds only in-frame clones and misses some; the assay was immunoSEQ multiplex PCR. In the table there are approximately 150,000 clones, approximately 80% of which are singletons. This CDR3 contains 15 residues. V lost 4 bases to trimming and J lost 3 bases, with 15 bases between them. CDR1 and CDR2 (germline): SQVTM, ANQGSEA. These data come from a study of cytomegalovirus exposure and HLA in healthy donors. Sequences were obtained from PBMCs. This chain uses TRBV29-1 with TRBJ2-2; D unresolved. The source is a woman aged 40 to 50 in good health and CMV-seronegative. CDR3 nucleotides: TGCAGCGTTGGTCATGAGTCTGTTTACACCGGGGAGCTGTTTTTT. Translated: CSVGHESVYTGELFF.